The 30 T cell receptor beta chains below come from one sample, sequenced in a study of molecular identifiers for immune sequencing clone quantification. TCRdb fed the PCR reads into MiXCR, producing one record per CDR3 protein. The repertoire holds some 320,000 distinct CDR3 sequences, over 20% seen once, with over 0.7% in the top ten. Sequences were obtained from naive CD8+ T cells from blood, with Jurkat cell RNA spiked in. Documented subset: FACS-sorted CD8+CD4-CCR7+CD45RA+ naive T cells. The receptor set was obtained from a human donor in good health. Some libraries in this study had Jurkat cell RNA spiked in.

The chain joins TRBV12-3 or TRBV12-4 to TRBJ2-1; TRBD2 matches 7 bases. V lost 5 bases, J lost 6 bases, and 10 bases stayed unmatched. This CDR3 spans 15 amino acids. The chain's CDR3 is CASSNSGAPGNEQFF. The CDR3 DNA sequence: TGTGCCAGCAGTAACAGCGGGGCCCCCGGCAATGAGCAGTTCTTC.

This clonotype has ten or more counts. V and J are TRBV5-6 and TRBJ1-3, with D possibly TRBD1 on 5 matching bases. The CDR3 has 15 amino acids. V lost 4 bases and J 2 bases, leaving 13 bases between the germline ends. The germline V gene has CDR1 SGHDT and CDR2 YYEEEE. The CDR3 spells CASSPSWGTGNTIYF. Here the CDR3 DNA reads TGTGCCAGCAGCCCCTCTTGGGGCACTGGAAACACCATATATTTT.

A remark on this clonotype: A much larger clone sits a single nucleotide away, making a read error possible. The V and J genes are TRBV7-9 and TRBJ2-2; D gene unclear. V was trimmed by 3 bases and J by 5 bases, leaving 10 bases between them. Germline CDR1 is SEHNR and CDR2 is FQNEAQ (reference sequence). This CDR3 contains 14 residues. CDR3 DNA sequence: TGTGCCAGCAGCTTCCTTATGAGTACCGGGGAGCTGTTTTTT. It encodes CASSFLMSTGELFF.

To note about this clonotype: The junction differs from germline at one of its ends, possibly a read error. The V call is TRBV20-1, the J call TRBJ1-2; D not certain. Germline V gene lookup returns CDR1 DFQATT and CDR2 SNEGSKA (reference sequence). The CDR3 is made up of 14 amino acids. CDR3 coding DNA: TGCAGTGCTAGAGGTTCTTCTATGGACTATGGCTACGCCTTC. Translation: CSARGSSMDYGYAF.

In this sample, this clonotype turned up many times. The chain couples TRBV7-2 to TRBJ2-3, with 12 bases lining up with TRBD2. CDR3 size: 17 residues. V trimming: 5 bases; J trimming: 5 bases; junction bases outside the gene matches: 11. Looked up from germline, CDR1 is SGHTA and CDR2 is FQGNSA. CDR3 amino acids: CASSPGLAGPLLDTQYF. Written as DNA, the CDR3 is TGTGCCAGCAGCCCAGGACTAGCGGGGCCCCTACTAGATACGCAGTATTTT. The full variable domain, in which reference TRBV7-2 and TRBJ2-3 provide the parts outside the CDR3, is GAGVSQSPSNKVTEKGKDVELRCDPISGHTALYWYRQSLGQGLEFLIYFQGNSAPDKSGLPSDRFSAERTGGSVSTLTIQRTQQEDSAVYLCASSPGLAGPLLDTQYFGPGTRLTVL.

This clonotype was found many times. The chain combines TRBV14 with TRBJ1-1, with D tentatively TRBD1 (6 bases). Germline V CDR1 and CDR2: SGHDN, FVKESK. This CDR3 contains 13 residues. Trimming removed 4 bases from V and 12 bases from J, with 18 bases in between. The CDR3 DNA sequence: TGTGCCAGCAGCCTGTTATCCGGGACATTAACTTTCTTT. Protein: CASSLLSGTLTFF.

This clonotype appeared many times. The rearrangement uses TRBV3-1 and TRBJ2-7; D is undetermined. This CDR3 has 13 amino acids. Per germline, CDR1 LGHDT and CDR2 YNNKEL (reference sequence). Trimming stripped 4 bases from V and 2 bases from J, with 9 bases between. This chain's CDR3 is CASSPWDTYEQYF. The CDR3 DNA reads as TGTGCCAGCAGCCCTTGGGATACCTACGAGCAGTACTTC.

This clonotype occurred many times. The CDR3 bases are TGTGCCAGCAGCTCGGGACAGGCGTCTGGGGCCAACGTCCTGACTTTC. It codes for CASSSGQASGANVLTF. The rearrangement joins TRBV7-6 to TRBJ2-6, with 8 bases that match TRBD1. The CDR3 consists of 16 residues. The germline CDR1 and CDR2 sequences are SGHVS and FNYEAQ. Trimming removed 4 bases from V and 1 base from J; junction bases left unmatched: 3.

The chain couples TRBV7-9 to TRBJ1-1; D is perhaps TRBD1 (5 bases). Trimming pared 6 bases from V and 5 bases from J, leaving 10 bases between. The CDR3 has 12 residues. Germline V gives CDR1 SEHNR, CDR2 FQNEAQ (reference sequence). The CDR3 nucleotides read TGTGCCAGCAGAATAGAGGGGACTGAAGCTTTCTTT. Amino acid sequence: CASRIEGTEAFF.

In its sample, this clonotype was seen many times. This sequence joins TRBV27 and TRBJ2-1, with TRBD2 identical over 14 bases. The CDR3 sequence is 15 residues long. Losses at the gene ends were 5 bases for V and 8 bases for J; bases not matched to a gene: 5. Germline V gives CDR1 MNHEY, CDR2 SMNVEV (reference sequence). In nucleotides, the CDR3 is TGTGCCAGCAGTGTAGGACTAGCGGGAGGCGATGAGCAGTTCTTC. It codes for CASSVGLAGGDEQFF.

About this clonotype itself: An end of the junction differs from the germline gene, which may be a read error. The chain links TRBV7-9 to TRBJ1-1, with D possibly matching TRBD1 (5 bases). In germline, CDR1 is SEHNR, CDR2 FQNEAQ (reference sequence). This CDR3 region has 15 residues. In DNA form, the CDR3 reads TGTGCCAGCAGCAACCGGGACCAGCTTGTGGCTGAAGCTTCCTTT. Translated: CASSNRDQLVAEASF. The variable domain in full, completed from reference TRBV7-9 and TRBJ1-1, reads DTGVSQNPRHKITKRGQNVTFRCDPISEHNRLYWYRQTLGQGPEFLTYFQNEAQLEKSRLLSDRFSAERPKGSFSTLEIQRTEQGDSAMYLCASSNRDQLVAEASFGQGTRLTVV.

This clonotype was observed many times. The chain has TRBV10-1 and TRBJ2-3, with no clear D. The V gene lost 0 bases and the J gene lost 5 bases, with 3 bases spanning the gap. Germline V gene lookup returns CDR1 WNHNN and CDR2 SYGVQD (reference sequence). CDR3 size: 12 residues. CDR3 residues: CASSESGDTQYF. Written as DNA, the CDR3 is TGCGCCAGCAGTGAGTCGGGAGATACGCAGTATTTT.

This clonotype showed up many times. The rearrangement links TRBV6-2 or TRBV6-3 to TRBJ1-5; perhaps TRBD1 as D (5 bases). Per the germline V gene, CDR1 is MNHEY and CDR2 is SVGEGT. CDR3 length: 16 residues. V was pared by 6 bases and J by 5 bases, with 20 bases between. CDR3 coding DNA: TGTGCCAGCAGATCGGGGGTAAGCGTTAACTATCAGCCCCAGCATTTT. Translation: CASRSGVSVNYQPQHF.

As to this clonotype: A much bigger clone sits one base away, suggesting this may be a read error. The V and J genes are TRBV5-1 and TRBJ2-7, with D possibly being TRBD1 (6 bases). The CDR3 is 14 amino acids. CDR1 is SGHRS and CDR2 is YFSETQ in the germline V gene. CDR3 nucleotide sequence: TGCGCCGGCAGCTTGGAAGCCTCAGGGGACGAGCAGTACTTC. As protein: CAGSLEASGDEQYF.

Only a few counts were recorded for this clonotype. This may be a read error: a much more frequent sequence differs by one nucleotide. The chain employs TRBV15 and TRBJ1-1; 9 nucleotides line up with TRBD1. Germline loops: CDR1 LNHNV, CDR2 YYDKDF (reference sequence). The CDR3 length is 16 residues. The CDR3 protein is CATSTQTDRGSTEDFF. In DNA form, the CDR3 reads TGTGCCACCAGCACCCAAACTGACAGGGGGTCGACTGAAGATTTCTTT.

As regards this clonotype: This could be a read error, since a much larger clone is one nucleotide away. This chain connects TRBV6-5 to TRBJ2-3; 14 nucleotides line up with TRBD2. The CDR3 loop spans 18 amino acids. Germline lookup yields CDR1 MNHEY and CDR2 SVGAGI. CDR3 protein: CASSPGSGTSGSTDTQYF. In nucleotides, the CDR3 is TGTGCCAGCAGTCCCGGGTCGGGGACTAGCGGGAGCACAGATACACAGTATTTT.

The chain couples TRBV10-1 to TRBJ2-1; 8 positions agree with TRBD1. The CDR3 is 16 amino acids. J gave up 2 bases and V 7 bases, and 10 bases lay outside the gene matches. Per germline, CDR1 WNHNN and CDR2 SYGVQD (reference sequence). The CDR3 region has the DNA TGCGCCAGCAATACTGGACAGGGTCCCCCCTACAATGAGCAGTTCTTC. It codes for CASNTGQGPPYNEQFF.

Of note for this clonotype: A much bigger clone sits one base away, suggesting this may be a read error. The V and J genes are TRBV6-1 and TRBJ1-5; D is unclear. The CDR3 consists of 16 residues. The germline V gene encodes CDR1 MNHNS and CDR2 SASEGT. In nucleotides, the CDR3 is TGTGCCAGCGGTGAAGAGGTCACCTACCCTCTTGAACCCCAGCATTTT. Its translation is CASGEEVTYPLEPQHF.

This clonotype was detected ten times or more. The gene calls are TRBV11-2 and TRBJ2-5; no reliable D call. CDR1 and CDR2 from the germline V gene are SGHAT and FQNNGV. The CDR3 sequence is 15 residues long. V lost 2 bases and J lost 4, with 14 bases in between. This chain's CDR3 is CASSLSADWTETQYF. The CDR3 DNA follows: TGTGCCAGCAGCTTAAGTGCGGATTGGACAGAGACCCAGTACTTC.

There are many counts of this clonotype. The genes are TRBV7-9 and TRBJ2-1; D is perhaps TRBD2 (7 bases). Trimming removed 4 bases at V and 10 bases at J, with 26 bases between. The CDR3 runs to 17 residues. Looked up from germline, CDR1 is SEHNR and CDR2 is FQNEAQ (reference sequence). The CDR3 loop is CASSSTAGGRGTWEQFF. Here the CDR3 DNA reads TGTGCCAGCAGCTCAACCGCCGGAGGGAGGGGGACATGGGAGCAGTTCTTC.

This chain links TRBV6-2 or TRBV6-3 with TRBJ2-7; 12 bases match TRBD2. CDR3 length: 16 amino acids. Germline CDR1 and CDR2: MNHEY and SVGEGT. Trimming removed 0 bases from V and 3 bases from J; junction bases left unmatched: 3. CDR3 coding DNA: TGTGCCAGCAGTTACTCGGCGACTAGCGGGGGCTACGAGCAGTACTTC. Translated: CASSYSATSGGYEQYF.

This clonotype was seen at least ten times. The gene calls are TRBV27 and TRBJ2-5; no reliable D call. This CDR3 spans 11 amino acids. The germline V gene encodes CDR1 MNHEY and CDR2 SMNVEV (reference sequence). V shed 8 bases and J shed 5 bases, with 9 bases lying between them. The CDR3 nucleotides read TGTGCCAGCGGTGGGCTGGAGACCCAGTACTTC. This sequence encodes CASGGLETQYF.

This clonotype was recorded many times. This chain links TRBV9 with TRBJ1-1, with D maybe TRBD1 (5 bases). This CDR3 region has 14 residues. Germline V gives CDR1 SGDLS, CDR2 YYNGEE. Trimming removed 0 bases from V and 8 bases from J, with 14 bases in between. The chain's CDR3 is CASSVGGTGSEAFF. DNA of the CDR3: TGTGCCAGCAGCGTAGGAGGGACCGGATCCGAAGCTTTCTTT. Based on the CDR3 plus reference TRBV9 and TRBJ1-1, the full variable domain is DSGVTQTPKHLITATGQRVTLRCSPRSGDLSVYWYQQSLDQGLQFLIQYYNGEERAKGNILERFSAQQFPDLHSELNLSSLELGDSALYFCASSVGGTGSEAFFGQGTRLTVV.

As to this clonotype: Given a much more abundant clone one base away, this may be a read error. DNA for the CDR3: TGTGCCAGCACCCAGAACGACGAGCAGTACTTC. Its protein product is CASTQNDEQYF. The chain couples TRBV6-5 to TRBJ2-7; unclear D gene. V lost 7 bases to trimming and J lost 5 bases, with 9 bases between them. Germline-derived CDR1 and CDR2 are MNHEY and SVGAGI. This CDR3 is built from 11 residues.

The chain recombines TRBV19 with TRBJ2-7; D uncertain. This CDR3 has 16 residues. V was clipped by 0 bases and J by 1 base, with 13 bases between them. Germline loops: CDR1 LNHDA, CDR2 SQIVND (reference sequence). The DNA for the CDR3 is TGTGCCAGTAGTATAGATCTTTTCGGAACTTCCTACGAGCAGTACTTC. Amino acids: CASSIDLFGTSYEQYF.

This clonotype was picked up many times. This chain uses TRBV7-8 with TRBJ1-5, with 10 nucleotides matching TRBD1. This CDR3 has 19 residues. Germline CDR1 and CDR2: SGHVS and FQNEAQ. The V and J ends lost 1 base and 7 bases, in that order; junction bases with no gene match: 16. CDR3 residues: CASSLEAGQGPGRGQPQHF. The CDR3 DNA is TGTGCCAGCAGCTTAGAAGCGGGACAGGGGCCAGGGCGCGGCCAGCCCCAGCATTTT.

This clonotype was counted ten times or more. The chain couples TRBV5-1 to TRBJ2-7, with 7 bases aligning to TRBD2. The CDR3 is 15 residues long. The V gene end was trimmed by 1 base and the J gene end by 3 bases; junction bases not matched to a gene: 7. Per the germline V gene, CDR1 is SGHRS and CDR2 is YFSETQ. In nucleotides, the CDR3 is TGCGCCAGCAGCTTGAAGCGGGGAATTCTCTACGAGCAGTACTTC. This translates into CASSLKRGILYEQYF.

This clonotype was observed at least ten times. J is TRBJ1-1 and V is TRBV7-8, with D tentatively TRBD1 (6 bases). With 5 bases removed from V and 7 bases from J, the gap between germline ends came to 20 bases. Looked up from germline, CDR1 is SGHVS and CDR2 is FQNEAQ. This CDR3 has 15 amino acids. The CDR3 DNA reads as TGTGCCAGCAGCGCACGGTCGAGGGGGGCCGATGAAGCTTTCTTT. Its translation: CASSARSRGADEAFF.

Turning to this clonotype: One end of the junction varies from germline; a read error may be responsible. CDR3 nucleotides: TGTGCCAGCAGCCCGGGGGTCCTCGGTCCCTCCCACGAGCAGTACTTC. It is translated as CASSPGVLGPSHEQYF. This chain links TRBV7-2 with TRBJ2-7; possibly TRBD2 for D (6 bases). CDR1 and CDR2 (germline): SGHTA, FQGNSA. The CDR3 is 16 amino acids.

Concerning this clonotype itself: One base away lies a much larger clone, so this may be a sequencing read error. V usage is TRBV30 and J usage is TRBJ1-5, with no clear D. The CDR3 consists of 16 residues. Germline V CDR1 and CDR2: GTSNPN, SVGIG (reference sequence). CDR3 in DNA: TGTGCCTGGAGTGTACAAACGGGTTGGAGCAATCAGCCCCAGCGTTTT. This translates into CAWSVQTGWSNQPQRF.